This TCR beta chain was sequenced in a study of vaccination and CD4 T cells after COVID-19. Concerning this clonotype itself: Antigen specificity is unknown.

Sequenced with the Oncomine TCR Beta short-read assay was DNA taken from cultured CD4+ T cells. TCRdb ran MiXCR on the PCR reads and lists one entry per CDR3 protein. The table includes approximately 11,000 distinct CDR3 sequences, just over 70% detected once. Looked up from germline, CDR1 is MNHNS and CDR2 is SASEGT. This CDR3 has 11 residues. The V and J ends lost 6 bases and 5 bases respectively, with 7 bases between them. The treatment: roughly nine-day PBMC culture with coronavirus spike peptide pools or control peptides (ViraFEST assay). Sequencing was performed on CD4+ T cells from blood, cultured in vitro. The chain couples TRBV6-1 to TRBJ1-1, with D hard to call. This clonotype originated in a human donor who had recovered from COVID-19. In DNA form, the CDR3 reads TGTGCCAGCAGGATCGTGACTGAAGCTTTCTTT. Protein sequence: CASRIVTEAFF.